This TCR beta chain was sequenced in a study of blood T cell repertoires in COVID-19. At the level of the study: The study drew acute and convalescent COVID-19 samples from the United States, Italy and Spain. T cells, B-cell-depleted T cells, or PBMCs supplied cDNA or gDNA.

The protocol was immunoSEQ multiplex PCR, while the TCRdb copy is restricted to in-frame clones and leaves out a portion. The sample has nearly 200,000 clones; almost 85% are singletons. This clone was seen a few times. CDR1 MNHEY and CDR2 SVGAGI come from the germline V gene. The CDR3 totals 14 residues. The ends were cut back, 2 bases at V and 5 bases at J, with 13 bases in the middle. Specimen: peripheral blood. This receptor was identified in a woman in her sixties or seventies with active or convalescent COVID-19. This chain uses TRBV6-5 with TRBJ2-7; D perhaps matches TRBD1 (6 bases). CDR3 coding DNA: TGTGCCAGCAGTTACCTCGTAACAGGGCACGAGCAGTACTTC. Translating it yields CASSYLVTGHEQYF.